This TCR beta chain was found in a study of blood T cells in healthy people across ages. Study results and limitations: Diversity figures based on one million T cells were deemed too low. Researchers report that TCR beta diversity correlated strongly with naive T cell percentage. Naive and antigen-experienced cells were not separated, limiting conclusive comparison.

Researchers isolated at least 6 million PBMCs per sample. From germline, CDR1 is SGDLS and CDR2 YYNGEE. Trimming took 4 bases from V and 7 from J, leaving 15 bases between them. The CDR3 loop spans 14 amino acids. For the second PCR, which ran for about 7 to 11 cycles, a sample-barcoded 5' primer and a J-beta primer mix were used. TCRdb processed the 5' RACE reads anew with MiXCR; each CDR3 protein has one entry. The sample consists of roughly 1,700,000 distinct CDR3 sequences, under 30% of them appearing once. Regarding this clonotype: The antigen is unknown.

The receptor comes from a woman aged 25 to 45 in good health. What was sequenced was blood. V and J are TRBV9 and TRBJ2-1, with D perhaps TRBD1 or TRBD2 (6 bases each). CDR3 DNA: TGTGCCAGCAGCCCCCGTAGGGGGGAGAATGAGCAGTTCTTC. Its protein product is CASSPRRGENEQFF.